This T cell receptor (beta chain) was captured by sequencing in a study of CD8 T cells in Susac syndrome. RNA amounts of roughly 0.5 to 1 ug underwent reverse transcription with random hexamers. immunoSEQ multiplex PCR amplified TCR beta CDR3 across 54 Vbeta, 13 Jbeta. TCRdb itself ran the immunoSEQ multiplex PCR reads through MiXCR, one entry per CDR3 protein. The repertoire holds some 190,000 distinct CDR3 sequences, with approximately 95% as singletons. The CDR3 has 14 residues. The V end was cut by 6 bases, the J end by 2 bases, with 13 bases between. The TCR sequence derives from a human donor with multiple sclerosis. Sequenced: CD4+ T cells from PBMCs. The chain is built from TRBV12-3 or TRBV12-4 and TRBJ1-2, with D maybe TRBD1 (5 bases). CDR3: CASRRPGGNYGYTF. The CDR3, as DNA: TGTGCCAGCAGGAGACCCGGGGGAAACTATGGCTACACCTTC.